This section outlines one T cell receptor beta chain sequence together with its context. Using a J-beta primer mix together with a sample-barcoded 5' primer, a second PCR was run for about 6 to 11 cycles. TCRdb independently ran MiXCR on the 5' RACE reads; one entry per CDR3 protein. The sample has 780,000 or so distinct CDR3 sequences, 20% to 30% seen once. The data derive from a study of blood T cells in healthy people across ages. J lost 7 bases, V lost 1 base, and 2 bases had no gene match. The CDR3 length is 14 residues. These data were likewise used in another study, on T cells of mothers and their children.

Sequencing was carried out using blood. The chain joins TRBV12-3 or TRBV12-4 to TRBJ2-5, with 11 bases identical to TRBD2. The TCR sequence derives from a boy younger than 18 in good health. The CDR3 DNA follows: TGTGCCAGCAGTTTAGGGCTAGCGGGGGGGACCCAGTACTTC. The encoded protein is CASSLGLAGGTQYF.